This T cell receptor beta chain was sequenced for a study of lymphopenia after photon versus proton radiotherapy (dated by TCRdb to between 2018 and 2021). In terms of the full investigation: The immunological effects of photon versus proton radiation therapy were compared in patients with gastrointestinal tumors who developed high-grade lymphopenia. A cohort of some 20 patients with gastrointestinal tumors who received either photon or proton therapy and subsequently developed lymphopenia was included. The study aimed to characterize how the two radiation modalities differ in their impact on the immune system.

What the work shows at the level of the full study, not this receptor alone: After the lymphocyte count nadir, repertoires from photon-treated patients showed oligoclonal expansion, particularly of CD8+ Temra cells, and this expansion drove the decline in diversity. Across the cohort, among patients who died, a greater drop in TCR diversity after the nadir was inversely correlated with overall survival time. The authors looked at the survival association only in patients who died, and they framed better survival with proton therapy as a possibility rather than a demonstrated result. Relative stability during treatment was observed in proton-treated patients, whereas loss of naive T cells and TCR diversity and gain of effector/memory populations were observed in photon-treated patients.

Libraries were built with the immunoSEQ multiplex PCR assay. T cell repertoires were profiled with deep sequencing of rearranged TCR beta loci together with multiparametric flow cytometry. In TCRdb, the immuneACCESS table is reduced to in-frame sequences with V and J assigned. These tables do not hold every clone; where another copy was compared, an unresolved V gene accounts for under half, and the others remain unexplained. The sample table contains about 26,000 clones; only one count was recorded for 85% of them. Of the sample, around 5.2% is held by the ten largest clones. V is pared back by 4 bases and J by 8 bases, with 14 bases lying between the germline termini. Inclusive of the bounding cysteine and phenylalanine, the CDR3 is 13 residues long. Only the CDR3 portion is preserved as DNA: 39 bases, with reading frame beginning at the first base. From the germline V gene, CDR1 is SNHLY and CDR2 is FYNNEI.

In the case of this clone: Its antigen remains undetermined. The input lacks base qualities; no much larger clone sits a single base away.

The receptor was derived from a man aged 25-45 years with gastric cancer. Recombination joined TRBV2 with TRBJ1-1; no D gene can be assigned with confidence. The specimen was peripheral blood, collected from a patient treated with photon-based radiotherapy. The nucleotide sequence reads TGTGCCAGCAGTGGTCGAGGGAGGGTGGAAGCTTTCTTT. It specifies CASSGRGRVEAFF.